The 26 T cell receptor beta chains below come from one sample, sequenced in a study of blood T cells in healthy people across ages. PCR was performed a second time for roughly 7 to 11 cycles using a sample-barcoded 5' primer and a J-beta primer mix. TCRdb called the 5' RACE reads again in MiXCR, with one record for every CDR3 protein. The repertoire includes over 750,000 distinct CDR3 sequences, 25% of them detected once, and 9.4% sits in the top ten. These data also formed part of another study, on T cells of mothers and their children.

The sequencing sample was made of blood. The receptors come from a boy between 5 and 17 years old in good health.

The chain has TRBV20-1 and TRBJ2-1; D remains unclear. The CDR3 spans 13 residues. Germline-derived CDR1 and CDR2 are DFQATT and SNEGSKA (reference sequence). V lost 0 bases, J lost 2 bases, and 5 bases lay in between. CDR3 in DNA: TGCAGTGCTAGAGATCTCGCCTACAATGAGCAGTTCTTC. This gives the protein CSARDLAYNEQFF.

The sample holds a few counts of this clonotype. The CDR3 DNA follows: TGCAGCGTTGGCGGTGTTGCAGGACCATCGGAGGAGCAGTACTTC. It is translated as CSVGGVAGPSEEQYF. The chain couples TRBV29-1 to TRBJ2-7; D remains ambiguous. The CDR3 runs to 15 residues. Germline V gives CDR1 SQVTM, CDR2 ANQGSEA. V was cut by 4 bases and J by 7 bases, with 23 bases left in between.

This clonotype was observed a handful of times. This chain joins TRBV9 and TRBJ2-3; TRBD2 matches 12 bases. There are 16 residues in the CDR3. V shed 4 bases, J shed 6 bases, and the junction held 9 bases outside the gene matches. Germline values: CDR1 SGDLS, CDR2 YYNGEE. The CDR3, as DNA: TGTGCCAGCAGCCCCGGACTAGCGGGAACAGCGGATACGCAGTATTTT. Protein: CASSPGLAGTADTQYF.

This clonotype has a handful of counts. The J gene is TRBJ1-2, the V gene TRBV28, with 10 bases matching TRBD1. The CDR3 contains 14 residues. Per germline, CDR1 MDHEN and CDR2 SYDVKM. J lost 7 bases, V lost 2 bases, and 4 bases had no gene match. CDR3 amino acids: CASSLDRGLAGYTF. The CDR3 nucleotides are TGTGCCAGCAGTTTAGACAGGGGGCTGGCTGGCTACACCTTC.

This clonotype occurred many times. The chain joins TRBV5-1 to TRBJ2-1; 11 positions match TRBD2. In germline, CDR1 is SGHRS, CDR2 YFSETQ. The J segment lost 5 bases and the V segment lost 4 bases, leaving 5 bases of the junction unmatched. The CDR3 loop spans 15 amino acids. CDR3 amino acids: CASSLSGGANNEQFF. The DNA for the CDR3 is TGCGCCAGCAGCCTTAGCGGGGGGGCCAACAATGAGCAGTTCTTC.

The table lists this clonotype with a few counts. The V call is TRBV25-1, the J call TRBJ2-4, with 8 bases aligning to TRBD1. The CDR3 has 13 residues. V lost 4 bases to trimming and J lost 9 bases; unmatched junction nucleotides: 5. Germline CDR1 and CDR2: MGHDK and SYGVNS. DNA of the CDR3: TGTGCCAGCAGTGGAAGGACAGGGTTCATTCAGTACTTC. Translated, it gives CASSGRTGFIQYF.

The rearrangement joins TRBV20-1 to TRBJ2-5; TRBD2 might be the D (6 bases). The last part of the DNA fits TRBJ2-7 better; the J call may be wrong. This CDR3 is 14 amino acids long. The germline V gene has CDR1 DFQATT and CDR2 SNEGSKA (reference sequence). This CDR3 reads CSALAGLGSYEQYF. CDR3 in DNA: TGCAGTGCACTTGCGGGACTGGGATCCTACGAGCAGTACTTC.

V is TRBV6-5 and J is TRBJ2-3; 8 bases agree with TRBD2. The germline V gene has CDR1 MNHEY and CDR2 SVGAGI. Trimming cost V 0 bases and J 6 bases; bases outside gene matches: 5. CDR3 length equals 15 residues. CDR3 coding DNA: TGTGCCAGCAGTTACTCCAGCGGGAGTCCCGATACGCAGTATTTT. Protein: CASSYSSGSPDTQYF.

The chain has TRBV7-9 and TRBJ1-3, with 7 bases fitting TRBD1. Trimming cost V 4 bases and J 2 bases; bases outside gene matches: 5. The CDR3 contains 15 residues. In germline, CDR1 is SEHNR, CDR2 FQNEAQ (reference sequence). CDR3 nucleotides: TGTGCCAGCAGCTCTAACACAGGGGCTGGAAACACCATATATTTT. This codes for CASSSNTGAGNTIYF.

This clonotype was observed a handful of times. The gene calls are TRBV7-2 and TRBJ2-5, with 12 positions matching TRBD2. The J call could be wrong; TRBJ2-1 is a better fit for the DNA end. Germline values: CDR1 SGHTA, CDR2 FQGNSA. The CDR3 is made up of 15 amino acids. The CDR3 protein is CASSLTPSGRGEQFF. As DNA, the CDR3 is TGTGCCAGCAGCTTAACCCCTAGCGGGAGGGGGGAGCAGTTCTTC.

This clonotype was counted a few times. The chain couples TRBV12-3 or TRBV12-4 to TRBJ2-5, with D possibly matching TRBD1 (6 bases). This CDR3 spans 15 amino acids. The V end lost 5 bases, the J end lost 2 bases, and 15 bases lay between the germline ends. The CDR3 region is CASSVSGGQQETQYF. In DNA, the CDR3 is TGTGCCAGCAGTGTTTCTGGGGGCCAACAAGAGACCCAGTACTTC.

The chain combines TRBV2 with TRBJ2-1; D gene unclear. The tail of the sequence fits TRBJ2-7 better, so the J call may be wrong. CDR1 is SNHLY and CDR2 is FYNNEI in the germline V gene. The CDR3 extends over 13 amino acids. DNA for the CDR3: TGTGCCACCTCCGGGTCGGATTACTACGAGCAGTACTTC. Its translation is CATSGSDYYEQYF.

The table lists this clonotype with a few counts. One junction end does not reproduce the germline sequence, and a read error may be involved. The chain uses TRBV27 and TRBJ2-7; D might be TRBD2 (5 bases). The CDR3 sequence is 15 residues long. CDR1 and CDR2 from the germline V gene are MNHEY and SMNVEV (reference sequence). The CDR3, as DNA: TGTGCCAGCGCACCAAGGACGGGAACAAATAACGAGCAGTGCTTC. It translates to CASAPRTGTNNEQCF.

This clonotype was observed a handful of times. The chain uses TRBV6-1 and TRBJ2-7, with D unclear. The CDR3 runs to 13 residues. With 3 bases removed from V and 7 bases from J, the gap between germline ends came to 13 bases. Germline CDR1 MNHNS, CDR2 SASEGT. CDR3 DNA: TGTGCCAGCAGTGATGATCCCCTCCGGGAGCAGTACTTC. Translated, it gives CASSDDPLREQYF.

V usage is TRBV6-1 and J usage is TRBJ2-7, with TRBD2 matching 7 bases. The CDR3 extends over 15 amino acids. CDR1 and CDR2 from the germline V gene are MNHNS and SASEGT. V was pared by 8 bases and J by 4 bases, with 14 bases of the junction left unmatched. CDR3 in DNA: TGTGCCAGCTGGGGGACGGATCAAGCGGGGTACGAGCAGTACTTC. It codes for CASWGTDQAGYEQYF.

This chain connects TRBV28 to TRBJ2-7; 8 bases are a match to TRBD1. Germline assignment: CDR1 MDHEN and CDR2 SYDVKM. This CDR3 spans 15 amino acids. V dropped 4 bases and J dropped 2; count of bases not matched to a gene: 7. CDR3 sequence (DNA): TGTGCCAGCAGTTCGGACAGGGACAACACCTACGAGCAGTACTTC. It translates to CASSSDRDNTYEQYF.

This clonotype was detected a few times. This rearrangement joins TRBV10-2 to TRBJ2-5, with D tentatively TRBD2 (6 bases). V lost 0 bases to trimming and J lost 1 base, with 15 bases between them. This CDR3 region has 17 residues. Germline loops: CDR1 WSHSY, CDR2 SAAADI. The CDR3 region is CASSESGGIEVQETQYF. DNA for the CDR3: TGCGCCAGCAGTGAGTCGGGCGGGATAGAGGTCCAAGAGACCCAGTACTTC.

The DNA of the CDR3 is TGTGCCAGCAGGACAGGGGGCTACAACGAGCAGTACTTC. The encoded protein is CASRTGGYNEQYF. The chain combines TRBV7-2 with TRBJ2-7; TRBD1 matches 10 bases. The CDR3 totals 13 residues. From germline, CDR1 is SGHTA and CDR2 FQGNSA. V dropped 6 bases and J dropped 5; count of bases not matched to a gene: 4. The full variable domain, with the rest looked up from reference TRBV7-2 and TRBJ2-7, is GAGVSQSPSNKVTEKGKDVELRCDPISGHTALYWYRQSLGQGLEFLIYFQGNSAPDKSGLPSDRFSAERTGGSVSTLTIQRTQQEDSAVYLCASRTGGYNEQYFGPGTRLTVT.

This clonotype has only a few counts. The V gene is TRBV4-3, the J gene TRBJ2-1; 7 nucleotides match TRBD1. The V gene's germline CDR1 is LGHNA and CDR2 YSLEER. The CDR3 totals 16 residues. Unmatched junction bases numbered 8, after V lost 1 base and J lost 5 bases. CDR3 protein: CASSQGEPTGNNEQFF. In DNA form, the CDR3 reads TGCGCCAGCAGCCAAGGGGAACCGACAGGGAACAATGAGCAGTTCTTC.

The CDR3 region has the DNA TGTGCCACCAGTGATTTTGGGCAGCCCTACGAGCAGTACTTC. This gives the protein CATSDFGQPYEQYF. V usage is TRBV24-1 and J usage is TRBJ2-7, with D unresolved. The CDR3 extends over 14 amino acids. V gave up 1 base and J gave up 2 bases, with 8 bases separating them. From germline, CDR1 is KGHDR and CDR2 SFDVKD.

In this sample, this clonotype turned up a few times. V is TRBV29-1 and J is TRBJ2-7; 10 bases are a match to TRBD2. Germline CDR1 reads SQVTM; CDR2 reads ANQGSEA. The junction had 7 bases not matched to a gene; V was cut back by 4 bases and J by 4 bases. The CDR3 is made up of 14 amino acids. The CDR3 nucleotides are TGCAGCGTTGCCCCGACTAGCGGGTCTTACGAGCAGTACTTC. This encodes CSVAPTSGSYEQYF.

V and J are TRBV5-1 and TRBJ2-5; 7 nucleotides align to TRBD1. CDR1 is SGHRS and CDR2 is YFSETQ in the germline V gene. Germline trimming cut 4 bases from V and 7 bases from J; bases unmatched to any gene: 10. The CDR3 totals 14 residues. This chain's CDR3 is CASSIWDAGGTQYF. The CDR3 bases are TGCGCCAGCAGCATTTGGGACGCAGGGGGGACCCAGTACTTC.

The rearrangement links TRBV6-5 to TRBJ2-7; D gene uncertain. The last part of the DNA fits TRBJ2-5 better; the J call may be wrong. CDR1 is MNHEY and CDR2 is SVGAGI in the germline V gene. This CDR3 spans 14 amino acids. The CDR3 sequence is CASSLELFQETQYF. The CDR3 DNA is TGTGCCAGCAGCCTAGAACTGTTCCAAGAGACCCAGTACTTC.

This rearrangement joins TRBV15 to TRBJ2-3; 7 positions agree with TRBD2. V was clipped by 5 bases and J by 0 bases; unmatched bases: 8. CDR1 and CDR2 from the germline V gene are LNHNV and YYDKDF (reference sequence). The CDR3 covers 16 residues. The CDR3 protein is CATSERGGVSTDTQYF. The CDR3 bases are TGTGCCACCAGCGAACGGGGAGGGGTGAGCACAGATACGCAGTATTTT.

The table lists this clonotype with a few counts. V is TRBV6-2 or TRBV6-3 and J is TRBJ1-1, with a tentative D call TRBD1 (5 bases). Germline V gives CDR1 MNHEY, CDR2 SVGEGT. V lost 7 bases and J lost 4, with 16 bases in between. The CDR3 sequence is 14 residues long. CDR3 sequence: CASTPQLTVTEAFF. CDR3 sequence (DNA): TGTGCCAGCACCCCACAGCTGACAGTCACTGAAGCTTTCTTT.

The V and J genes are TRBV7-2 and TRBJ2-7; 7 bases line up with TRBD1. The V segment lost 1 base and the J segment 5 bases; nucleotides outside the gene matches: 5. From germline, CDR1 is SGHTA and CDR2 FQGNSA. CDR3 length: 14 amino acids. CDR3 DNA sequence: TGTGCCAGCAGCTTAGGAAGGGGGCTTAACGAGCAGTACTTC. Its translation: CASSLGRGLNEQYF.